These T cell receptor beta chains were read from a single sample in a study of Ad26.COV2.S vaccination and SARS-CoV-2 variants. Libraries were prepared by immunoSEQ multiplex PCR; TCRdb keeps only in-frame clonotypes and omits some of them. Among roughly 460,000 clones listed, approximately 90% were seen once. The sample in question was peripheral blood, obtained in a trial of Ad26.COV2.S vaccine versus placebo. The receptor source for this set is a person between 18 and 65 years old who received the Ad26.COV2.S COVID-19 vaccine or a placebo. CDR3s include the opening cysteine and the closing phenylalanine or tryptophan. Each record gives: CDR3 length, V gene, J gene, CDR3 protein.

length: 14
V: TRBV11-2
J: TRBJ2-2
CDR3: CASTEQGNTGELFF

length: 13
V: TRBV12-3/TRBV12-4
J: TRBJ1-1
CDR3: CASSLIALGTAFF

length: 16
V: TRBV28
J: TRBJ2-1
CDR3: CASSSGGRAPPNEQFF

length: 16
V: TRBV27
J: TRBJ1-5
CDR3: CASSLSGVDRKQPQHF

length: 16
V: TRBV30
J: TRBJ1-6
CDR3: CAWRGQGSSYNSPLHF

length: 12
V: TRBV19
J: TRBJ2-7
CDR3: CASRGVNYEQYF

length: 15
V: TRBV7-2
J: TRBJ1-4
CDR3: CASSLTGTVREKLFF

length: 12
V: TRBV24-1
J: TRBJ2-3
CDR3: CATGQGTDTQYF

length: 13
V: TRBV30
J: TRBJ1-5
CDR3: CAWSTGPNQPQHF

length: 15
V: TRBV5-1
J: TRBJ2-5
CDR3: CASRTSGGLQETQYF

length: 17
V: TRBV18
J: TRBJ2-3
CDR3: CASSPAIAGGITDTQYF

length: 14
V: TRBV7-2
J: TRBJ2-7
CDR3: CASSLAGGPYEQYF

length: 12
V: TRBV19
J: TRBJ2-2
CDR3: CAGSTSAGELFF

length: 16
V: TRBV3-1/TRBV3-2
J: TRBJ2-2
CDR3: CASTPGSQSNTGELFF

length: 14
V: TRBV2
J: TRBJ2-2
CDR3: CASADRADTGELFF

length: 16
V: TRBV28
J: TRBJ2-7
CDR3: CASSSPGQGRTYEQYF

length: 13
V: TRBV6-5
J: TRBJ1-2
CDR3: CASRTTGAYGYTF

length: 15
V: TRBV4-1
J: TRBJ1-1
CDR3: CASSPRRQRMTEAFF

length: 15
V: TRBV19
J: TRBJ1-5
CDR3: CASNKGQGNNQPQHF

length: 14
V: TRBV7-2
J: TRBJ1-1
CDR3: CASSLAQGGTEAFF

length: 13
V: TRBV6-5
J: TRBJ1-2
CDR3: CASRLDRNYGYTF

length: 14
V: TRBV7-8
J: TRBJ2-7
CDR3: CASSSEINSYEQYF

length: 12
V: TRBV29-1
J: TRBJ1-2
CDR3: CSVEETEWGYTF

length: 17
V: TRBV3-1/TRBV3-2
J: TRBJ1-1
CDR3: CASSEEAVVSGSTEAFF

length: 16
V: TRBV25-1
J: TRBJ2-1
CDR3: CASSALPGGSYNEQFF

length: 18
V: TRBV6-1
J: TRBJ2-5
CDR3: CASSEAIKGRLHRETQYF

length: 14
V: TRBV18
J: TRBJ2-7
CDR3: CASSPLPGQYEQYF

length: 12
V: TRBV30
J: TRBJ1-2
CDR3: CAWRMTSYGYTF

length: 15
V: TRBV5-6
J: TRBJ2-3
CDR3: CASNALADSTDTQYF

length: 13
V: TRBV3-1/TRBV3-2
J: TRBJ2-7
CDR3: CASSRGQGYEQYF

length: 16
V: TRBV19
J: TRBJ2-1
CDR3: CASSIKLGGTYNEQFF

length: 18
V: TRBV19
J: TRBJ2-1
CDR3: CASSIVGLAGSSYNEQFF

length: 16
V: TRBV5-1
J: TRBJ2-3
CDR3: CASSRNPGQGTDTQYF

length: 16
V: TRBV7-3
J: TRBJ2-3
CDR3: CASSLGTGLVTDTQYF

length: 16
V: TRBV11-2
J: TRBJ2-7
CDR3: CASSLVGSGEVYEQYF

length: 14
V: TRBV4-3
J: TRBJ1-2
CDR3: CASSQDGGLGGYTF

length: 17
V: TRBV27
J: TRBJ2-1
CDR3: CASSPGLAGLKYNEQFF

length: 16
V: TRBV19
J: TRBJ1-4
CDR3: CASSPTGTVSGEKLFF

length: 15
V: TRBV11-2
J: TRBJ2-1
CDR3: CASSLAQPAYYEQFF

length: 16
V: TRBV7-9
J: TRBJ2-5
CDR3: CASRLGLAEPQETQYF

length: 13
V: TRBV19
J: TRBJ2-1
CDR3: CATTSASGRPQFF

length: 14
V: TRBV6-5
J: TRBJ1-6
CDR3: CASSYSSAAQPLHF

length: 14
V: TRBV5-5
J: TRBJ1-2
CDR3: CASSAWTGHYGYTF

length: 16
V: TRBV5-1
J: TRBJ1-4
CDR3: CASSPGQESFNEKLFF

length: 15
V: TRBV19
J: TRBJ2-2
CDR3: CASKPGQGFSGELFF

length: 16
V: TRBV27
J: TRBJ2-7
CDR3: CASSFQAAGTGSEQYF

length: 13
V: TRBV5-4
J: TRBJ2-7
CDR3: CASSSPSTYEQYF

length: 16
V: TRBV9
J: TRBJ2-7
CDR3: CASSTGGDSNSYEQYF

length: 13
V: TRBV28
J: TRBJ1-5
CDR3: CASALGGGQPQHF

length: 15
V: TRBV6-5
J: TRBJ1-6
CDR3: CASSYGSSYNSPLHF

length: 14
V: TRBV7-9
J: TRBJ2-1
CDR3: CASIQGQGYNEQFF

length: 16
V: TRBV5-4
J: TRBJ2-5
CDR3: CASSSRLAVGQETQYF

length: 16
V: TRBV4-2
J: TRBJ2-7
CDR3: CASSQGISDSSYEQYF

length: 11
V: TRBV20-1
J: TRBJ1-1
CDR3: CSTHWNTEAFF

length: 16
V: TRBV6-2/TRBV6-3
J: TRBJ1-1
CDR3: CASSRGTGIVNTEAFF